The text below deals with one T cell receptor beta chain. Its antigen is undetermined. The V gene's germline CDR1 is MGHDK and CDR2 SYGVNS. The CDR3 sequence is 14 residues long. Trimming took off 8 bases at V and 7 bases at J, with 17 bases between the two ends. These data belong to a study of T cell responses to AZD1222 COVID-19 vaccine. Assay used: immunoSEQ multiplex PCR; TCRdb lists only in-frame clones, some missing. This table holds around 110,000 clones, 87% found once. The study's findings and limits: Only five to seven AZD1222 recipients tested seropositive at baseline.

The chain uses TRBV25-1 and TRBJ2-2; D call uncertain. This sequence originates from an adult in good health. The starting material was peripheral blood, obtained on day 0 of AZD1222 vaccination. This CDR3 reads CASGWVEVFGELFF. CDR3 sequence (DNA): TGTGCCAGCGGGTGGGTTGAGGTCTTCGGGGAGCTGTTTTTT.